Following are 11 T cell receptor beta chains from one sample sequenced in a study of CD8 T cells in ankylosing spondylitis. Study-wide results and limits: Several highly homologous variants made up a TCR beta motif, and this motif appeared characteristic of ankylosing spondylitis blood.

What these receptors recognize is not known. MiXCR, applied by TCRdb to the 5' RACE reads, yields one record per CDR3 protein. The sample holds 750,000 to 850,000 distinct CDR3 sequences, over 9.5% seen once. The sequencing input was blood, either unsorted or a sorted T cell fraction (not recorded which). These receptors were collected from a male donor with ankylosing spondylitis.

In this sample, this clonotype turned up a few times. The CDR3 DNA follows: TGTGCCATCAGCCCCAGCTACGAGCAGTACTTC. This codes for CAISPSYEQYF. The V gene is TRBV10-3, the J gene TRBJ2-7; no firm D call. Trimming took 6 bases from V and 3 from J, leaving 6 bases between them. The CDR3 sequence is 11 residues long. Germline V gene lookup returns CDR1 ENHRY and CDR2 SYGVKD.

J is TRBJ2-7 and V is TRBV4-3; D call uncertain. Germline CDR1 and CDR2: LGHNA and YSLEER. The CDR3 sequence is 14 residues long. The V end was cut by 0 bases, the J end by 2 bases, with 8 bases between. The CDR3 sequence: CASSQDPYTYEQYF. CDR3 DNA: TGCGCCAGCAGCCAAGATCCTTATACCTACGAGCAGTACTTC.

The J gene is TRBJ2-3, the V gene TRBV14; unclear D gene. Germline V lookup: CDR1 SGHDN, CDR2 FVKESK. V lost 0 bases and J lost 6, with 7 bases in between. CDR3 length: 13 residues. CDR3 nucleotide sequence: TGTGCCAGCAGCCAAGATAATGGGGATACGCAGTATTTT. It encodes CASSQDNGDTQYF.

This clonotype was observed at least ten times. This rearrangement joins TRBV20-1 to TRBJ1-5; D possibly corresponds to TRBD1 (5 bases). The CDR3 runs 13 residues. Trimming removed 3 bases from V and 7 bases from J, with 13 bases in between. Germline assignment: CDR1 DFQATT and CDR2 SNEGSKA (reference sequence). CDR3 DNA sequence: TGCAGTGCTAGTATCCAGGGCGGACAGCCCCAGCATTTT. It is translated as CSASIQGGQPQHF.

This chain uses TRBV24-1 with TRBJ2-1; a possible D gene is TRBD1 (6 bases). The CDR3 has 13 amino acids. With 4 bases removed from V and 7 bases from J, the gap between germline ends came to 10 bases. Germline lookup yields CDR1 KGHDR and CDR2 SFDVKD. The CDR3 coding sequence is TGTGCCACCAGTGACAGGGGATGGAATGAGCAGTTCTTC. It is translated as CATSDRGWNEQFF.

This clonotype was seen more than once but under ten times. The chain is built from TRBV29-1 and TRBJ2-7; D call uncertain. Trimming left V 6 bases short and J 7 bases short, with 25 bases between. Germline assignment: CDR1 SQVTM and CDR2 ANQGSEA. The CDR3 runs to 15 residues. CDR3 residues: CSVTAGWRRRSEQYF. In DNA form, the CDR3 reads TGCAGCGTGACCGCTGGATGGCGACGGCGCTCGGAGCAGTACTTC.

Only a few counts were recorded for this clonotype. CDR3 loop: CASSFGYDGANVLTF. In nucleotides, the CDR3 is TGTGCCAGCAGCTTTGGGTACGATGGGGCCAACGTCCTGACTTTC. The rearrangement uses TRBV7-2 and TRBJ2-6; D is uncertain. Trimming cost V 3 bases and J 3 bases, with 9 bases left between them. Germline CDR1 and CDR2: SGHTA and FQGNSA. The CDR3 is 15 amino acids.

The rearrangement links TRBV11-2 to TRBJ2-7; 7 bases agree with TRBD1. The V gene end was trimmed by 4 bases and the J gene end by 5 bases; junction bases not matched to a gene: 11. The CDR3 extends over 15 amino acids. The germline V gene has CDR1 SGHAT and CDR2 FQNNGV. CDR3 in DNA: TGTGCCAGCAGCTCCCGAAACTTACAGGGGAACGAGCAGTACTTC. Its translation is CASSSRNLQGNEQYF.

A remark on this clonotype: A read error may explain this, as a much larger clone is one base away. The chain links TRBV7-2 to TRBJ2-7; D is possibly TRBD1 (6 bases). Trimming left V 8 bases short and J 0 bases short, with 17 bases between. Germline CDR1 and CDR2: SGHTA and FQGNSA. The CDR3 runs 15 residues. Written as DNA, the CDR3 is TGTGCCAGCGGCGTAACAGGGTGGAGCTCCTACGAGCAGTACTTC. It translates to CASGVTGWSSYEQYF.

The chain couples TRBV9 to TRBJ2-5; 8 bases are a match to TRBD2. Germline CDR1 reads SGDLS; CDR2 reads YYNGEE. V lost 2 bases to trimming and J lost 3 bases; unmatched junction nucleotides: 6. This CDR3 has 15 residues. CDR3 sequence reads: CASSVSSGFEETQYF. The CDR3 DNA sequence: TGTGCCAGCAGCGTGTCTAGCGGGTTTGAAGAGACCCAGTACTTC.

This clonotype came up once. This chain links TRBV2 with TRBJ2-3, with D possibly being TRBD2 (5 bases). The CDR3 is 14 amino acids. Trimming left V 7 bases short and J 0 bases short, with 11 bases between. The V gene's germline CDR1 is SNHLY and CDR2 FYNNEI. CDR3 region: CASKLSGSTDTQYF. The CDR3 DNA is TGTGCCAGCAAATTAAGCGGCAGCACAGATACGCAGTATTTT.